Each of the 15 T cell receptor beta chains below was sequenced from the same sample in a study of T cells in Graves' hyperthyroidism and ophthalmopathy. TCR beta CDR3 regions were amplified from RNA transcripts. With the HTBI primer set, the TCR CDR3 went through a first round of RT-PCR. TCRdb itself ran the multiplex PCR reads through MiXCR, one entry per CDR3 protein. The sample holds roughly 500,000 distinct CDR3 sequences; about 20% are singletons and the top ten take under 55%. Sample: blood. These TCRs come from a woman aged 70-85 years with Graves' ophthalmopathy.

The count of this clonotype is one. A read error may account for a junction end that differs from germline. V and J are TRBV20-1 and TRBJ2-7; 8 nucleotides agree with TRBD2. The CDR3 loop spans 11 amino acids. From germline, CDR1 is DFQATT and CDR2 SNEGSKA (reference sequence). The CDR3 loop is CSGTPAYEQYF. The CDR3 DNA reads as TGTAGCGGGACCCCAGCCTACGAGCAGTACTTC.

This sequence joins TRBV10-1 and TRBJ2-3; TRBD2 matches at 12 bases. V was pared by 5 bases and J by 4 bases, with 7 bases of the junction left unmatched. This CDR3 is 16 amino acids long. Germline V gives CDR1 WNHNN, CDR2 SYGVQD (reference sequence). CDR3 sequence (DNA): TGCGCCAGCAGTCCAAGACTAGCGGGAGCTTCAGATACGCAGTATTTT. It is translated as CASSPRLAGASDTQYF.

This clonotype was seen a handful of times. V and J are TRBV10-3 and TRBJ1-5; weak D call: TRBD1 (5 bases). Per germline, CDR1 ENHRY and CDR2 SYGVKD. This CDR3 is 12 amino acids long. Trimming shortened V by 3 bases and J by 10 bases, and 10 bases separated the two germline ends. The CDR3 spells CAISEEDKPQHF. The CDR3 coding sequence is TGTGCCATCAGTGAAGAGGACAAACCCCAGCATTTT.

The chain combines TRBV20-1 with TRBJ2-1, with 9 bases fitting TRBD2. Looked up from germline, CDR1 is DFQATT and CDR2 is SNEGSKA (reference sequence). Trimming at V came to 3 bases and at J to 5 bases, leaving 11 bases not matched to a gene. This CDR3 contains 16 residues. CDR3: CSARSSGSKWDNEQFF. CDR3 DNA: TGCAGTGCTAGGAGTAGCGGGAGCAAGTGGGACAATGAGCAGTTCTTC.

This clonotype appeared a few times. The V gene is TRBV30, the J gene TRBJ2-7; TRBD2 matches at 8 bases. The V and J ends lost 3 bases and 5 bases, in that order; junction bases with no gene match: 3. Germline CDR1 is GTSNPN and CDR2 is SVGIG (reference sequence). The CDR3 has 12 residues. CDR3 DNA sequence: TGTGCCTGGAGCCGGGAGGGGAACGAGCAGTACTTC. As protein: CAWSREGNEQYF.

This clonotype was counted at least ten times. J is TRBJ2-3 and V is TRBV20-1, with a weak D call TRBD2 (5 bases). V was clipped by 5 bases and J by 3 bases, with 12 bases between them. Germline CDR1 reads DFQATT; CDR2 reads SNEGSKA (reference sequence). The CDR3 spans 13 residues. CDR3 sequence (DNA): TGCAGTGCTGAGGGAGTAGGTACAGATACGCAGTATTTT. This gives the protein CSAEGVGTDTQYF.

The sample holds a few counts of this clonotype. This sequence joins TRBV12-3 or TRBV12-4 and TRBJ2-2; no clear D. The CDR3 consists of 14 residues. V lost 2 bases, J lost 3 bases, and 7 bases lay in between. This chain's CDR3 is CASSLFGHTGELFF. CDR3 DNA: TGTGCCAGCAGTTTATTTGGGCACACCGGGGAGCTGTTTTTT.

The chain links TRBV5-6 to TRBJ2-5, with TRBD2 identical over 13 bases. J gave up 4 bases and V 4 bases, and 7 bases lay outside the gene matches. CDR3 size: 16 residues. Per the germline V gene, CDR1 is SGHDT and CDR2 is YYEEEE. The CDR3 protein is CASSPGTSGIGETQYF. As DNA, the CDR3 is TGTGCCAGCAGCCCCGGGACTAGCGGGATTGGAGAGACCCAGTACTTC.

For the CDR3, the DNA is TGTGCCAGCAGTAACTTCGGACAGGGGAATGAAAAACTGTTTTTT. It encodes CASSNFGQGNEKLFF. The chain carries TRBV6-2 or TRBV6-3 and TRBJ1-4; 9 positions agree with TRBD1. Per the germline V gene, CDR1 is MNHEY and CDR2 is SVGEGT. The CDR3 consists of 15 residues. The J segment lost 5 bases and the V segment lost 5 bases, leaving 6 bases of the junction unmatched.

This clonotype was observed a handful of times. The V and J genes are TRBV5-8 and TRBJ2-7, with TRBD1 matching 7 bases. Germline V gene sequence: CDR1 SGHTS, CDR2 YDEGEE. The CDR3 sequence is 15 residues long. J was trimmed by 1 base and V by 4 bases; bases with no gene match: 8. CDR3 protein: CASSSTGTASYEQYF. The CDR3 DNA reads TGTGCCAGCAGCAGTACCGGGACAGCTTCCTACGAGCAGTACTTC.

This clonotype was detected a few times. The gene calls are TRBV6-2 or TRBV6-3 and TRBJ2-7; 7 bases fit TRBD1. The ends lost 2 bases at V and 3 bases at J; junction bases unmatched: 4. The CDR3 covers 14 residues. Germline values: CDR1 MNHEY, CDR2 SVGEGT. CDR3 in DNA: TGTGCCAGCAGTTACCAGGGACAGATCTACGAGCAGTACTTC. Translating it yields CASSYQGQIYEQYF.

The rearrangement links TRBV6-1 to TRBJ1-1; D not certain. The germline gives CDR1 MNHNS, CDR2 SASEGT. This CDR3 contains 13 residues. V gave up 0 bases and J gave up 4 bases, with 6 bases separating them. The CDR3 sequence: CASSEASVTEAFF. CDR3 bases: TGTGCCAGCAGTGAAGCTAGCGTCACTGAAGCTTTCTTT.

CDR3 coding DNA: TGTGCCAGCAGTGAGATCAGCTCCAGTAACACCGGGGAGCTGTTTTTT. This encodes CASSEISSSNTGELFF. V and J are TRBV6-4 and TRBJ2-2; D call uncertain. V was shortened by 3 bases and J by 2 bases, with 13 bases between the two germline ends. This CDR3 contains 16 residues. Germline CDR1 and CDR2: MRHNA and SNTAGT.

This clonotype has a handful of counts. The rearrangement joins TRBV10-2 to TRBJ2-7; D is unresolved. Per the germline V gene, CDR1 is WSHSY and CDR2 is SAAADI. Trimming pared 8 bases from V and 0 bases from J, leaving 5 bases between. This CDR3 is 11 amino acids long. This chain's CDR3 is CASLSSYEQYF. CDR3 nucleotide sequence: TGCGCCAGCCTATCCTCCTACGAGCAGTACTTC.

The chain is built from TRBV3-1 and TRBJ1-2; D is unclear. Per germline, CDR1 LGHDT and CDR2 YNNKEL (reference sequence). The ends were cut back, 3 bases at V and 0 bases at J, with 8 bases in the middle. There are 14 residues in the CDR3. This CDR3 reads CASSHEGANYGYTF. For the CDR3, the DNA is TGTGCCAGCAGCCATGAGGGAGCTAACTATGGCTACACCTTC. Together with reference TRBV3-1 and TRBJ1-2, the CDR3 gives the full variable domain: DTAVSQTPKYLVTQMGNDKSIKCEQNLGHDTMYWYKQDSKKFLKIMFSYNNKELIINETVPNRFSPKSPDKAHLNLHINSLELGDSAVYFCASSHEGANYGYTFGSGTRLTVV.